This T cell receptor (beta chain) emerged from a study of cytomegalovirus exposure and HLA in healthy donors. Study summary: Most genotyped donors, about four fifths of 300 to 400, had Caucasian-associated genetic ancestry. Study-level points and caveats: A few CMV-associated chains proved CMV antigen-specific in vitro.

Notes on this clone: The target antigen is unknown.

Deletions cut 1 base from V and 10 bases from J, with 20 bases between. CDR3 size: 16 residues. CDR1 is SGHNT, CDR2 YENEEA, per germline. The PCR made use of 60 Vbeta and 13 Jbeta primers. TCRdb's copy holds only in-frame clones and misses some; the assay was immunoSEQ multiplex PCR. The sample includes more than 200,000 clones, roughly 85% of them seen just once. This sequence joins TRBV11-3 and TRBJ2-1; maybe TRBD2 (5 bases). The source is a male donor in good health and CMV-seronegative. Sequenced material: PBMCs. CDR3 residues: CASSLVGTSTVGEQFF. As DNA, the CDR3 is TGTGCCAGCAGCTTAGTTGGAACTAGTACCGTGGGAGAGCAGTTCTTC.